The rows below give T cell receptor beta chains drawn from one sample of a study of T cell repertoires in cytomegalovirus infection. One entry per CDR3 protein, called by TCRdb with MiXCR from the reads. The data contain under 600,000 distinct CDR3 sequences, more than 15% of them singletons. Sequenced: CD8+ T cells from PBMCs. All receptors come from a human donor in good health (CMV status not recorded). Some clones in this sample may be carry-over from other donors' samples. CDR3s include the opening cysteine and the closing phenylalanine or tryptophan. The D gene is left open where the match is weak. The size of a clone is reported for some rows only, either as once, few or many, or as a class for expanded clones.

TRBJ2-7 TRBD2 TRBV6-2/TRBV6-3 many CASSYPATERGTLEQYF TGTGCCAGCAGTTACCCTGCGACGGAGCGGGGGACCCTCGAGCAGTACTTC
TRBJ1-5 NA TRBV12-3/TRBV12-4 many CASSLDPNRSNQPQHF TGTGCCAGCAGTTTAGACCCAAATAGGAGCAATCAGCCCCAGCATTTT
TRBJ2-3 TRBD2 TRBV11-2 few CASSLPAGLAGDTQYF TGTGCCAGCAGCCTCCCTGCGGGACTAGCGGGAGATACGCAGTATTTT
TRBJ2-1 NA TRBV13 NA CASTQGGSSYNEQFF TGTGCCAGCACCCAGGGTGGCAGTTCCTACAATGAGCAGTTCTTC
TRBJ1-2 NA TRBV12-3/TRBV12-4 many CASSFSGWENYGYTF TGTGCCAGCAGTTTCTCGGGATGGGAAAACTATGGCTACACCTTC
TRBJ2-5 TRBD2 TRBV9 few CASSLGTSGTNGKTQYF TGTGCCAGCAGCCTTGGGACTAGCGGGACGAATGGGAAGACCCAGTACTTC
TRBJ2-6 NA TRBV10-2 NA CASGESSGANVLTF TGCGCCAGCGGGGAAAGCTCTGGGGCCAACGTCCTGACTTTC
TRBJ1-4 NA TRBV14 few CASSRQQGGEEKLFF TGTGCCAGCAGCCGTCAACAGGGCGGGGAGGAAAAACTGTTTTTT
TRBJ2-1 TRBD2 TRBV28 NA CASSVAGAEQFF TGTGCCAGCAGTGTTGCGGGAGCTGAGCAGTTCTTC
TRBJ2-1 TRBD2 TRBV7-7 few CASSPRTSGGALGEQFF TGTGCCAGCAGCCCGAGGACTAGCGGGGGGGCATTAGGTGAGCAGTTCTTC
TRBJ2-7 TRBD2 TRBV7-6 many CASSPRPRGLGYEQYF TGTGCCAGCAGCCCCAGGCCACGGGGACTAGGCTACGAGCAGTACTTC
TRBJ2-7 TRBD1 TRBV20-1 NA CSALTPGQVTRGYEQYF TGCAGTGCTTTAACCCCGGGACAGGTTACGAGGGGTTACGAGCAGTACTTC
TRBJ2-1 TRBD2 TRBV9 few CASSVAPGLGVDEQFF TGTGCCAGCAGCGTAGCACCGGGACTAGGAGTCGATGAGCAGTTCTTC
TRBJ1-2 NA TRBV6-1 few CASSPRAYRLSYTF TGTGCCAGCAGTCCCCGGGCCTATAGGTTGAGCTACACCTTC
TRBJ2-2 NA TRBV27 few CASSRSPRLRNTGELFF TGTGCCAGCAGTCGATCCCCCCGACTGAGGAACACCGGGGAGCTGTTTTTT
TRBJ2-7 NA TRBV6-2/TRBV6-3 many CASSYGTTYEQYF TGTGCCAGCAGTTACGGGACGACCTACGAGCAGTACTTC
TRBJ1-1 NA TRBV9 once CASSGGTGKEAFF TGTGCCAGCAGCGGTGGGACGGGGAAAGAAGCTTTCTTT
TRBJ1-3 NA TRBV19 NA CASRHLPGGNTIYF TGTGCCAGTAGGCACCTACCCGGAGGAAACACCATATATTTT
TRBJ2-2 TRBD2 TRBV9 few CASSVSGRNTGELFF TGTGCCAGCAGCGTTAGCGGGCGGAACACCGGGGAGCTGTTTTTT
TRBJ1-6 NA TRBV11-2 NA CASSLVAWDSENSPLHF TGTGCCAGCAGCTTAGTGGCCTGGGACTCGGAGAATTCACCCCTCCACTTT
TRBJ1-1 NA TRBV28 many CASSSRLLQGKLAEAFF TGTGCCAGCAGTTCCAGACTACTACAGGGTAAACTGGCTGAAGCTTTCTTT
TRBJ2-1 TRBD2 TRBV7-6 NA CASSFAGGQVNEQFF TGTGCCAGCAGCTTCGCGGGGGGGCAAGTAAATGAGCAGTTCTTC
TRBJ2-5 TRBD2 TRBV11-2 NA CASSINLAGRGTQYF TGTGCCAGCAGCATCAATCTAGCGGGCCGGGGGACCCAGTACTTC
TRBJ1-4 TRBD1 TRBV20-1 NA CSAVPGQGPREKLFF TGCAGTGCCGTCCCGGGACAGGGGCCTCGAGAAAAACTGTTTTTT
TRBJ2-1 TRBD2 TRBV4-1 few CASSQAGLAGGPDEQFF TGCGCCAGCAGCCAAGCAGGACTAGCGGGGGGGCCAGATGAGCAGTTCTTC
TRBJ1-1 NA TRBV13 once CASSLGIMNTEAFF TGTGCCAGCAGCTTAGGGATCATGAACACTGAAGCTTTCTTT
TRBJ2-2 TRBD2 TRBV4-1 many CASSQKAGGNTGELFF TGCGCCAGCAGCCAAAAGGCGGGAGGGAACACCGGGGAGCTGTTTTTT